These 5 T cell receptor beta chains came from one sample sequenced in a study of human T cells and chemical hapten exposure. Unfractionated whole blood was the source from which total RNA was extracted. TCRdb recomputed calls from the 5' RACE reads with MiXCR, one row per CDR3 protein. The table shows more than 60,000 distinct CDR3 sequences, with around a sixth occurring only once. The receptors derive from a female donor in good health.

V and J are TRBV20-1 and TRBJ1-5, with a weak D call TRBD1 (5 bases). The V and J ends lost 0 bases and 4 bases respectively, with 19 bases between them. Germline V gene sequence: CDR1 DFQATT, CDR2 SNEGSKA (reference sequence). The CDR3 is made up of 17 amino acids. CDR3 loop: CSARDPSGGGRNQPQHF. The CDR3 DNA reads TGCAGTGCTAGAGATCCGTCGGGGGGGGGTCGAAATCAGCCCCAGCATTTT.

In its sample, this clonotype was seen many times. The V gene is TRBV29-1, the J gene TRBJ1-1; TRBD1 matches at 8 bases. The V and J ends lost 7 bases and 1 base, in that order; junction bases with no gene match: 5. The CDR3 is made up of 13 amino acids. Germline CDR1 SQVTM, CDR2 ANQGSEA. The CDR3 region has the DNA TGCAGCGCGAACAGGGGGTCGAACACTGAAGCTTTCTTT. It yields the protein CSANRGSNTEAFF.

The gene calls are TRBV5-1 and TRBJ2-1, with a tentative D call TRBD2 (5 bases). In germline, CDR1 is SGHRS, CDR2 YFSETQ. The CDR3 sequence is 12 residues long. Trimming took off 3 bases at V and 10 bases at J, with 11 bases between the two ends. CDR3 nucleotides: TGCGCCAGCAGCTGGAGTAGCGTGGAGCAGTTCTTC. It codes for CASSWSSVEQFF. The whole variable domain, remainder taken from reference TRBV5-1 and TRBJ2-1, is KAGVTQTPRYLIKTRGQQVTLSCSPISGHRSVSWYQQTPGQGLQFLFEYFSETQRNKGNFPGRFSGRQFSNSRSEMNVSTLELGDSALYLCASSWSSVEQFFGPGTRLTVL.

This clonotype was seen more than once but under ten times. The chain carries TRBV3-1 and TRBJ2-5; 9 bases match TRBD2. Germline V lookup: CDR1 LGHDT, CDR2 YNNKEL (reference sequence). The ends lost 4 bases at V and 4 bases at J; junction bases unmatched: 4. This CDR3 region has 14 residues. The DNA for the CDR3 is TGTGCCAGCAGCCCACATAGCGGGGGAGAGACCCAGTACTTC. Its translation is CASSPHSGGETQYF.

V is TRBV11-1 and J is TRBJ2-2; unclear D gene. The CDR3 extends over 16 amino acids. The V gene's germline CDR1 is SGHAT and CDR2 FQDESV (reference sequence). V was pared by 4 bases and J by 5 bases, with 17 bases between. The CDR3 nucleotides are TGTGCCAGCAGCTCCCGCGGCTTCGGAACTACCGGGGAGCTGTTTTTT. Amino acids: CASSSRGFGTTGELFF.